The clone carrying this T cell receptor beta chain has a single count. Germline CDR1 and CDR2: SGHDN and FVKESK. The CDR3 is 13 amino acids. Some clones are missing from TCRdb's copy, which holds only in-frame ones; the method was immunoSEQ multiplex PCR. The data contain about 17,000 clones, about 89% of them singletons. The data stem from a study of OX40 agonist ivuxolimab in advanced cancers. Study information: Patients were dosed with the agonistic anti-OX40 (CD134) antibody ivuxolimab. A male proportion of over 70% was recorded, with mean age 60 years and range about 23 to 90. Eligibility admitted prior anti-PD-1, anti-PD-L1 or anti-CTLA-4 therapy; around 38% had some. Three patients, one with hepatocellular carcinoma and two with cutaneous melanoma, responded partially.

The V call is TRBV14, the J call TRBJ2-5; the match to TRBD2 covers 9 bases. The sequencing here drew on CD4+ or CD8+ T cells sorted from blood, taken in a trial of the OX40 agonist ivuxolimab. The origin of this receptor is an adult with an advanced solid tumor such as melanoma, head and neck, liver or kidney cancer. DNA of the CDR3: TGTGTGAAGGCGGGAGGGTTTCAAGAGACCCAGTACTTC. Amino acid sequence: CVKAGGFQETQYF.